Below, 3 T cell receptor beta chains from the same sample are listed, as sequenced in a study of CD8+CD57+ T cells in acquired aplastic anemia. It was genomic DNA that served as the template for profiling TCR beta VDJ and CDR3. Using its own MiXCR run on the reads, TCRdb lists one record per CDR3 protein. The sample holds 95,000 to 150,000 distinct CDR3 sequences, 50% to 70% seen once. Flow cytometry had shown expanded CD8+CD57+ cells in the patients chosen for sequencing. The sequenced sample consisted of sorted CD4+, CD8+, or CD8+CD57+ T cells (not recorded which) from PBMCs. These TCRs come from a human donor with aplastic anemia.

This chain links TRBV12-5 with TRBJ2-7, with TRBD1 identical over 9 bases. In germline, CDR1 is LGHNT, CDR2 FRNRAP. V lost 5 bases to trimming and J lost 1 base; unmatched junction nucleotides: 3. CDR3 size: 14 residues. CDR3: CASGMGQGSYEQYF. CDR3 bases: TGTGCTAGTGGTATGGGACAGGGTTCCTACGAGCAGTACTTC.

V usage is TRBV19 and J usage is TRBJ1-5; D is unresolved. V lost 3 bases, J lost 0 bases, and 9 bases lay in between. Germline CDR1 LNHDA, CDR2 SQIVND (reference sequence). The CDR3 totals 15 residues. The CDR3 sequence: CASSIRTNSNQPQHF. The CDR3 region has the DNA TGTGCCAGTAGTATTAGGACCAATAGCAATCAGCCCCAGCATTTT. The variable domain in full, with the rest retrieved from reference TRBV19 and TRBJ1-5, is DGGITQSPKYLFRKEGQNVTLSCEQNLNHDAMYWYRQDPGQGLRLIYYSQIVNDFQKGDIAEGYSVSREKKESFPLTVTSAQKNPTAFYLCASSIRTNSNQPQHFGDGTRLSIL.

A word on this clonotype: Germline and junction disagree at one end, which may indicate a read error. The chain employs TRBV7-8 and TRBJ2-1, with 11 bases fitting TRBD1. The CDR3 is 15 amino acids. Germline V gives CDR1 SGHVS, CDR2 FQNEAQ. CDR3 coding DNA: TGTGCCGGCAGCTCCCGGGACAGGGGGGGCAATGAGCAGTTCTTC. Translating gives CAGSSRDRGGNEQFF. Variable domain in full (rest from reference TRBV7-8 and TRBJ2-1): GAGVSQSPRYKVAKRGQDVALRCDPISGHVSLFWYQQALGQGPEFLTYFQNEAQLDKSGLPSDRFFAERPEGSVSTLKIQRTQQEDSAVYLCAGSSRDRGGNEQFFGPGTRLTVL.